The 2 T cell receptor beta chains given below trace back to one sample, sequenced in a study of T cells in localized non-small cell lung cancer (dated by TCRdb to 2020 to 2021). Receptors were amplified or captured by the immunoSEQ multiplex PCR assay. Here the immuneACCESS table is served through TCRdb, limited to in-frame sequences with V and J called. Missing clones are a known gap in these copies; in checked studies unresolved V genes cover under half, and the rest lacks a known reason. This sample has about 35,000 clones in its table, and 92% of those were observed once. Around 2.1% of the sample belongs to the ten largest clones. The source was peripheral blood, collected before any cancer treatment. These TCRs come from a female donor at least 60 years old with stage I lung adenocarcinoma.

CDR3 DNA: TGCGCCAGCAGCTTGGAACTAGGGACCCAGTACTTC. This gives the protein CASSLELGTQYF. The V and J genes are TRBV5-1 and TRBJ2-5; D is perhaps TRBD2 (5 bases). Germline V lookup: CDR1 SGHRS, CDR2 YFSETQ. This CDR3 is built from 12 residues. Trimming shortened V by 0 bases and J by 7 bases, and 7 bases separated the two germline ends.

The table lists this clone with a count of one. V and J are TRBV30 and TRBJ1-2, with D possibly being TRBD1 (6 bases). From germline, CDR1 is GTSNPN and CDR2 SVGIG (reference sequence). There are 14 residues in the CDR3. V was pared by 6 bases and J by 6 bases, with 20 bases between. The CDR3 DNA reads as TGTGCCTGTACTGCTCCGGGGGCATTGGATGGCTACACCTTC. Translated, it gives CACTAPGALDGYTF.